This entry concerns a single TCR beta chain. Its antigen is unidentified. Together with a sample-barcoded 5' primer, a J-beta primer mix was included in a second PCR lasting roughly 6 to 12 cycles. Every cDNA was tagged by a template-switch adaptor with 12 random nucleotides. TCRdb reprocessed the 5' RACE reads with MiXCR, giving one entry per CDR3 protein. The top ten clones hold approximately 19% of a sample with hundreds of thousands of distinct CDR3 sequences, 44% of them seen once. The junction had 8 bases not matched to a gene; V was cut back by 6 bases and J by 6 bases. This CDR3 has 14 amino acids. CDR1 is MNHEY, CDR2 SMNVEV, per germline (reference sequence). This sample was taken from a study of blood T cells in healthy people across ages. Study-level results: PBMCs were not sorted, which prevented a conclusive comparison of naive versus antigen-experienced cells. Underestimates were what the diversity estimates from one million T cells were considered to be. Older individuals had lower TCR beta diversity per million T cells (the decline was roughly linear).

The sequenced sample was blood. The V gene is TRBV27, the J gene TRBJ2-1; 7 nucleotides agree with TRBD2. This clonotype originated in a man between 60 and 75 years old in good health. In nucleotides, the CDR3 is TGTGCCAGCAGCGCCGCTGGGGGGGGCAATGAGCAGTTCTTC. Amino acid sequence: CASSAAGGGNEQFF.